This T cell receptor beta chain derives from a study of glioma-infiltrating T cells (dated by TCRdb to 2016 to 2018). Study-wide context: TCR alpha- and beta-chain repertoires were sequenced from glioma tissue, non-neoplastic brain tissue and matched peripheral blood mononuclear cells. To measure how far tissue and blood T-cell populations diverged, each tissue-infiltrating repertoire was compared against the peripheral blood repertoire of the same patient. Three low-grade glioma patients, roughly eight primary glioblastoma patients, and three non-glioma patients who contributed non-neoplastic brain tissue made up the paired cohort. What the authors observed across the whole study: Group comparisons rested on small numbers: three non-neoplastic, three low-grade glioma and fewer than 10 glioblastoma patients. Only a very small number of CDR3 sequences turned up in both tissue and blood, a result put down to high CDR3 diversity combined with limited sampling. VJ-independent divergence between tissue and blood was below expectation in non-neoplastic patients but above expectation in all gliomas, especially low-grade gliomas.

With respect to this clonotype: Its antigen has not been determined. Base qualities were left out, and no much larger clone turns up one base away.

TCR alpha and beta CDR3 regions were amplified with the iRepertoire nested amplicon-rescue multiplex PCR (arm-PCR) platform from RNA. The input for one-step reverse transcription and amplification was about 90-400 ng of tissue mRNA or PBMC total RNA. After bead purification, a secondary multiplex PCR added Illumina adapters, and libraries were gel-purified between 200 and 400 bp. Demultiplexing relied on internal 6-nucleotide barcodes carried by the libraries. Sequencing of libraries was performed on an Illumina MiSeq with 2x220 or 2x250 nucleotide paired-end reads. The authors' pipeline ran thus. Paired reads were merged using FLASH 1.2.11 and were aligned to the GRCh37 human genome using BWA-MEM, after which TRA and TRB reads were extracted. V and J assignment used an IMGT-derived reference of cassette sequences and CDR3 motifs that included pseudogenes. Reads were translated in three frames, and productive CDR3s were defined by a C…FGXG motif without stop codons. A clonotype was defined as a unique combination of a V-J cassette pair and a CDR3 amino acid sequence. Filtering of reads was based on Hamming distance, with the threshold set by the sequence error rate of each sample in mapped regions. TCRdb cleaned the public reads at Q25 with fastp, built clones with MiXCR and kept in-frame beta chains. When rows share a CDR3 protein, they turn into one entry using the most common DNA and genes. TCRdb, not the authors, supplied the V and J calls. This sample is represented by over 90,000 distinct CDR3 sequences; 25% to 30% of them were singletons. The ten biggest clones cover about 40% of the sample.

This TCR derives from a human donor with low-grade glioma or glioblastoma, undergoing nonglioma brain surgery, or in good health (not recorded which). Input material: glioma tissue, nonneoplastic brain tissue, or PBMCs (not recorded which).

The nucleotides are TGCAGCGCCGACAGGGGCGATGAGCAGTTCTTC. Its translation is CSADRGDEQFF. The chain couples TRBV29-1 to TRBJ2-1, with TRBD1 matching 8 junction bases. The CDR3, cysteine through phenylalanine, is 11 amino acids long. Just the 33-base CDR3 DNA is kept, in frame starting at base 1. Compared with germline, V lacks 7 bases and J lacks 8 bases; bases without a gene match: 4. CDR1 and CDR2 are drawn from the germline V gene: SQVTM, ANQGSEA.